The T cell receptor (beta chain) described here comes from a study of blood T cells in healthy people across ages. The study, taken as a whole, reports: Older individuals had lower TCR beta diversity per million T cells (the decline was roughly linear). Aged donors had fewer naive CD4+ cells and lower diversity than long-lived donors.

A second PCR, run for roughly 7 to 11 cycles, used a sample-barcoded 5' primer plus a J-beta primer mix. Through a template-switch adaptor with 12 random nucleotides, each cDNA molecule received a tag. TCRdb reanalysed the 5' RACE reads using MiXCR and keeps one entry per CDR3 protein. Of about 720,000 distinct CDR3 sequences listed, approximately 22% are singletons. Germline CDR1 reads MDHEN; CDR2 reads SYDVKM. CDR3 length equals 15 residues. Trimming took 5 bases from V and 3 from J, leaving 14 bases between them. In regard to this clonotype: Antigen unknown.

Per individual sample, total RNA of at least 6 micrograms was extracted. The specimen was blood. J is TRBJ2-1 and V is TRBV28; either TRBD1 or TRBD2 may fit D (5 bases each). The sequence derives from a man in his 70s in good health. The CDR3 nucleotides are TGTGCCAGCAGTGACCGGGACCCAAACTACAATGAGCAGTTCTTC. Translation gives CASSDRDPNYNEQFF.